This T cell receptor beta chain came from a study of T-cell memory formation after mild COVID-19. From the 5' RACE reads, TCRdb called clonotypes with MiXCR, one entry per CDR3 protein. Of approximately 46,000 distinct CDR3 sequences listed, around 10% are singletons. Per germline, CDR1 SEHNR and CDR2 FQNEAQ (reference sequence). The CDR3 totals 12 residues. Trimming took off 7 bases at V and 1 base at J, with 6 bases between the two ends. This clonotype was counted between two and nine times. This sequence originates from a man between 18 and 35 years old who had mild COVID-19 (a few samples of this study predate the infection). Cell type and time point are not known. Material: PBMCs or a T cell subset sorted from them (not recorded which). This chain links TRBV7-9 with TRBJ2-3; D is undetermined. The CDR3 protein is CASTGRTDTQYF. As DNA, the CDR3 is TGTGCCAGCACCGGGCGCACAGATACGCAGTATTTT.